Included here is one TCR beta chain sequence, with context. This specimen belongs to a study of control samples from healthy donors and cancer patients. The table came from immunoSEQ multiplex PCR; TCRdb's copy has only in-frame clones and leaves some out. The sample lists about 160,000 clones, just under 95% seen once, with roughly 3.9% in the top ten. From germline, CDR1 is MNHNY and CDR2 SVGAGI (reference sequence). CDR3 length equals 13 residues. Between the trimmed V and J ends, which lost 6 bases and 0 bases, there was a span of 8 bases. The rearrangement uses TRBV6-6 and TRBJ1-1; D gene uncertain. This TCR derives from a woman aged 55-70 years in good health. Source material: blood. The CDR3 DNA reads TGTGCCAGCAGGGCTACTATGAACACTGAAGCTTTCTTT. As protein: CASRATMNTEAFF.